A single sample is the source of the 12 T cell receptor beta chains below, sequenced in a study of tumor-infiltrating lymphocytes in primary liver carcinoma. A constant-region primer primed TCR beta cDNA synthesis from roughly 510 ng of total RNA. Libraries covering TCR beta were generated through three nested multiplex PCR rounds (using a slightly modified ARM-PCR). TRBV1-TRBV30 forward primers paired with a C-beta reverse primer were used in the first two PCR rounds, which ran approximately 10 cycles each. TCRdb processed the multiplex PCR reads anew with MiXCR; each CDR3 protein has one entry. The data show almost 200,000 distinct CDR3 sequences, roughly two thirds seen once. Blood RNA came from unsorted whole blood; germline DNA was also extracted. The sample comprised peripheral blood. These receptors originate from an older woman with primary liver carcinoma and hepatitis B virus infection.

For this clonotype: This clone may be a read error of a much larger clone one base away. This chain links TRBV6-2 or TRBV6-3 with TRBJ2-2; D is perhaps TRBD1 (6 bases). This CDR3 comprises 14 residues. Germline CDR1 MNHEY, CDR2 SVGEGT. CDR3 in amino acids: CASSYIGDTWELFF. The CDR3 nucleotides are TGTGCCAGCAGTTATATAGGGGACACCTGGGAGCTGTTTTTT.

As for this clonotype: A much larger clone sits a single nucleotide away, making a read error possible. V is TRBV5-4 and J is TRBJ2-5; 8 bases are shared with TRBD2. CDR1 is SGHNT, CDR2 YYREEE, per germline (reference sequence). This CDR3 contains 15 residues. The CDR3 reads CASSPQPTSGETLYF. CDR3 nucleotide sequence: TGTGCCAGCAGCCCGCAGCCTACTAGCGGAGAGACCCTGTACTTC.

This clonotype has more than one count but fewer than ten. This chain uses TRBV6-5 with TRBJ2-2, with 8 bases matching TRBD1. CDR1 MNHEY and CDR2 SVGAGI come from the germline V gene. This CDR3 is built from 15 residues. Losses at the gene ends were 2 bases for V and 5 bases for J; bases not matched to a gene: 4. The CDR3 loop reads CASSYDRGGTGELFF. The CDR3 bases are TGTGCCAGCAGTTACGACAGGGGAGGAACCGGGGAGCTGTTTTTT.

As regards this clonotype: One base away lies a much larger clone, so this may be a sequencing read error. The CDR3 DNA sequence: TGTGCCAGCAGCCCAGGACTAGCTTACTACGAGCAGTGCTTC. Its translation is CASSPGLAYYEQCF. The rearrangement joins TRBV13 to TRBJ2-7; 8 bases fit TRBD2. In germline, CDR1 is PRHDT, CDR2 FYEKMQ (reference sequence). The CDR3 is 14 residues long.

Turning to this clonotype: This could be a read error, since a much larger clone is one nucleotide away. The CDR3 region is CVSSFRDTNTGELFF. DNA of the CDR3: TGTGTCAGCAGCTTCCGGGACACTAACACCGGGGAGCTGTTTTTT. The genes are TRBV5-5 and TRBJ2-2, with a possible D match to TRBD1 (6 bases). The CDR3 spans 15 residues. Germline V gene data show CDR1 as SGHKS and CDR2 as YYEKEE (reference sequence).

This clonotype was counted at least ten times. CDR3 coding DNA: TGCAGCGTAACCCCCGGACAGAGCAACACTGAAGCTTTCTTT. This encodes CSVTPGQSNTEAFF. The gene calls are TRBV29-1 and TRBJ1-1; D is possibly TRBD1 (6 bases). Germline CDR1 SQVTM, CDR2 ANQGSEA. V was cut by 6 bases and J by 2 bases, with 16 bases left in between. This CDR3 contains 14 residues.

The rearrangement links TRBV5-3 to TRBJ2-3; D is undetermined. TRBV5-3 has ORF status, its function being uncertain. The CDR3 extends over 17 amino acids. Trimming pared 0 bases from V and 6 bases from J, leaving 20 bases between. The CDR3 nucleotides are TGTGCCAGAAGCTTGGCTACCGAGGAAATTCCTACGGATACGCAGTATTTT. Its protein is CARSLATEEIPTDTQYF.

With regard to this clonotype: The junction departs from germline at one end; a sequencing error may be responsible. The chain is built from TRBV11-2 and TRBJ1-1; D is unclear. Germline V gene sequence: CDR1 SGHAT, CDR2 FQNNGV. The CDR3 is made up of 12 amino acids. In nucleotides, the CDR3 is TGTGTCAGCAGATCTGGCGGGATTGAAGCTTTCTTT. This encodes CVSRSGGIEAFF.

This clonotype appeared once. At one of its ends the junction is not consistent with the germline gene, which may arise from a read error. The V gene is TRBV10-1, the J gene TRBJ1-1, with 8 nucleotides matching TRBD1. This CDR3 contains 15 residues. Germline assignment: CDR1 WNHNN and CDR2 SYGVQD (reference sequence). CDR3 sequence reads: CASSPGQVGNTEAFF. DNA of the CDR3: TGCGCCAGCAGCCCGGGACAGGTAGGGAACACTGAGGCTTTCTTT.

A note on this clonotype: It is likely a read error, because the conserved phenylalanine at the end of the CDR3 is missing. The DNA is left out, because the CDR3 cannot be placed on it with certainty; the CDR3 is given as TCRdb lists it. V usage is TRBV11-2 and J usage is TRBJ2-5; the table's D call TRBD1 went unverified against the DNA. The CDR3 totals 11 residues, both ends included. Germline CDR1 and CDR2: SGHAT and FQNNGV. The CDR3 loop is CASSPGKTLYL.

CDR3: CASSLAGALNEQFF. The CDR3 DNA follows: TGTGCCAGCAGTCTAGCGGGAGCCCTCAATGAGCAGTTCTTC. The V and J genes are TRBV28 and TRBJ2-1; TRBD2 agrees at 10 bases. Germline assignment: CDR1 MDHEN and CDR2 SYDVKM. After removal of 5 bases from V and 6 bases from J, the junction contained 4 bases not matched to a gene. This CDR3 is 14 amino acids long.

In this sample, this clonotype turned up a few times. A single base separates this from a much larger clone, so it may be a read error. This chain joins TRBV12-3 or TRBV12-4 and TRBJ1-1, with D uncertain. The CDR3 totals 14 residues. The CDR3 loop reads CTSSPSGANTEAFF. The CDR3 region has the DNA TGTACCAGCAGCCCCTCCGGAGCGAACACTGAAGCTTTCTTT.